This T cell receptor (beta chain) was identified during a study of T-cell reconstitution after alpha-beta-depleted transplantation in children. Researchers prepared the TCRbeta library using unique molecular identifiers, the study reports. TCRdb reanalysed the PCR reads using MiXCR and keeps one entry per CDR3 protein. The sample lists 700,000 to 950,000 distinct CDR3 sequences, less than 20% occurring once. Comments on this clonotype: No antigen is known for it.

The study, taken as a whole, reports: Several hundred expanded graft clones reportedly were the source of alpha-beta T cells about two months after transplant. Fresh T-cell production supplied most of the T-cell counts and diversity seen one year after transplant.

This CDR3 region has 15 residues. Losses at the gene ends were 0 bases for V and 6 bases for J; bases not matched to a gene: 6. Germline CDR1 SGHRS, CDR2 YFSETQ. The gene calls are TRBV5-1 and TRBJ1-5; 7 bases map to TRBD1. The origin of this receptor is a male patient between 10 and 17 years old who had a stem cell transplant for acute lymphoblastic leukemia, so the T cells may come from the graft donor. The material was PBMCs, mostly from graft donor cells, obtained 360 days after TCRalphabeta/CD19-depleted stem cell transplant. As DNA, the CDR3 is TGCGCCAGCAGCTTGGAAGGGGGCGTCAGTCAGCCCCAGCATTTT. Translation: CASSLEGGVSQPQHF.